Below, 6 T cell receptor beta chains from the same sample are listed, as sequenced in a study of CXCR3-negative and CXCR3-positive naive CD8 T cells. Study-level results: Naive CXCR3-positive cells had TRB CDR3s more hydrophobic than those of CXCR3-negative naive cells.

The antigens of these receptors remain unknown. Each TRB cDNA library was prepared by 5' RACE (with UMI labels). Reprocessing the 5' RACE reads, TCRdb reports a single entry for every CDR3 protein and omits DNA. The sample spans around 110,000 distinct CDR3 sequences; the ten largest clones claim more than 0.3%. What was sequenced was naive CXCR3+ CD8+ T cells from blood. Subset here: CD45RO-CCR7+CD27+CD95- naive CD8+ T cells expressing CXCR3 (TNR3+). All receptors come from a human donor in good health. Some clones in this sample may be carry-over from other donors' samples.

The J gene is TRBJ2-1, the V gene TRBV30; TCRdb's D call, TRBD2, is unchecked because there is no DNA. This CDR3 has 14 amino acids. Looked up from germline, CDR1 is GTSNPN and CDR2 is SVGIG (reference sequence). The CDR3 loop is CAWSLLAGYNEQFF.

The rearrangement uses TRBV15 and TRBJ2-2. Germline V CDR1 and CDR2: LNHNV, YYDKDF (reference sequence). CDR3 size: 14 residues. This CDR3 is CATSRAQNTGELFF.

The chain uses TRBV7-9 and TRBJ1-4. This CDR3 contains 12 residues. Germline-derived CDR1 and CDR2 are SEHNR and FQNEAQ (reference sequence). The CDR3: CASTGLNEKLFF.

The rearrangement links TRBV7-9 to TRBJ1-1; the TCRdb call, TRBD1, lacks DNA for checking. This CDR3 comprises 13 residues. The germline V gene encodes CDR1 SEHNR and CDR2 FQNEAQ (reference sequence). Here the CDR3 reads CASSTGQNTGAFF.

This rearrangement joins TRBV20-1 to TRBJ2-7; TCRdb reports TRBD2, a call that lacks DNA to check it against. Germline V lookup: CDR1 DFQATT, CDR2 SNEGSKA (reference sequence). This CDR3 is 12 amino acids long. The CDR3 here is CSARDGEGEQYF.

The chain combines TRBV25-1 with TRBJ2-5; without DNA, the TCRdb call of TRBD1 cannot be checked. The CDR3 sequence is 14 residues long. The V gene's germline CDR1 is MGHDK and CDR2 SYGVNS. The CDR3 region is CASSDYREVETQYF.